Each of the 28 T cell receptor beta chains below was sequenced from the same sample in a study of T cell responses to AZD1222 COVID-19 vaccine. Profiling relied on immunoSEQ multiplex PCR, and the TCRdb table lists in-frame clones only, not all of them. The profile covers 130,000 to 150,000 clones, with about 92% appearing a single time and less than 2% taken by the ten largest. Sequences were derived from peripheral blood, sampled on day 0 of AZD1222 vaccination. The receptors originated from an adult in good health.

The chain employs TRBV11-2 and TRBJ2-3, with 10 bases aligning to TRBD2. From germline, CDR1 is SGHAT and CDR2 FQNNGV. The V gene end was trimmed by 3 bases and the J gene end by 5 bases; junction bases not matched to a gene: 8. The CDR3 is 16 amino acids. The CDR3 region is CASSLKRGGFGDTQYF. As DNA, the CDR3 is TGTGCCAGCAGCTTGAAGCGGGGGGGGTTTGGAGATACGCAGTATTTT.

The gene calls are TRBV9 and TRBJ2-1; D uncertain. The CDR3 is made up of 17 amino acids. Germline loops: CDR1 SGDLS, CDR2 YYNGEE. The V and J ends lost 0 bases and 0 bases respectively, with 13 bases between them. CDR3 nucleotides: TGTGCCAGCAGCGTAGCTACTGCCTCGAGCTCCTACAATGAGCAGTTCTTC. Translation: CASSVATASSSYNEQFF. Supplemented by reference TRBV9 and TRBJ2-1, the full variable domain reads DSGVTQTPKHLITATGQRVTLRCSPRSGDLSVYWYQQSLDQGLQFLIQYYNGEERAKGNILERFSAQQFPDLHSELNLSSLELGDSALYFCASSVATASSSYNEQFFGPGTRLTVL.

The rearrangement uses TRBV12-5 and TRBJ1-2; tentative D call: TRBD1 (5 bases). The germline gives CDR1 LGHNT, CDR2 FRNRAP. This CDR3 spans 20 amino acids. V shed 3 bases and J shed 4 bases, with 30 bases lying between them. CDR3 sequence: CASGFEGRVVTRIGVYGYTF. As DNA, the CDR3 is TGTGCTAGTGGTTTCGAGGGGAGGGTTGTGACGAGGATAGGAGTCTATGGCTACACCTTC.

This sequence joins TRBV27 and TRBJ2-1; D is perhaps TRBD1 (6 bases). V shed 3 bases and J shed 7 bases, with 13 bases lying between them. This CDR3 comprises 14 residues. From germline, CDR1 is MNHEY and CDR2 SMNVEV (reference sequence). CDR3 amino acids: CASSFNRGRNEQFF. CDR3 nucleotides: TGTGCCAGCAGTTTTAATAGGGGGAGAAATGAGCAGTTCTTC.

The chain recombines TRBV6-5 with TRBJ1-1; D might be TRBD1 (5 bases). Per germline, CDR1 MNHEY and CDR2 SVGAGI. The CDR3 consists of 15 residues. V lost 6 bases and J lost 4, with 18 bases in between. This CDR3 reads CASRATGGRVTEAFF. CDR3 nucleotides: TGTGCCAGCAGGGCCACGGGGGGTCGGGTCACTGAAGCTTTCTTT.

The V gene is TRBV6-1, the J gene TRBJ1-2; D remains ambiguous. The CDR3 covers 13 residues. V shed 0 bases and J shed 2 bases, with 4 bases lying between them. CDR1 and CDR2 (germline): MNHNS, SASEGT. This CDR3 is CASSEAGNYGYTF. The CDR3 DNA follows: TGTGCCAGCAGTGAAGCTGGGAACTATGGCTACACCTTC.

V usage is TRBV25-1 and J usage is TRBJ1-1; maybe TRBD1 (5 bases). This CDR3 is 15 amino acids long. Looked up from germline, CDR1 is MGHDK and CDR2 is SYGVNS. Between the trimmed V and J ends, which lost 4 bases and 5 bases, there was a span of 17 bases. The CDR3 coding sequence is TGTGCCAGCAGTGTTGGTGGCAGGGTGGGGACTGAAGCTTTCTTT. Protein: CASSVGGRVGTEAFF.

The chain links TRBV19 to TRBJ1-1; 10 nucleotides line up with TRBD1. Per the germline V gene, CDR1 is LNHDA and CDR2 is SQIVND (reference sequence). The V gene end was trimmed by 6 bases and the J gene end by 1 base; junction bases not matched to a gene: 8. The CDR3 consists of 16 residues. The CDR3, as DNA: TGTGCCAGTAGACCGGGACAGGGGCGGTGGAACACTGAAGCTTTCTTT. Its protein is CASRPGQGRWNTEAFF.

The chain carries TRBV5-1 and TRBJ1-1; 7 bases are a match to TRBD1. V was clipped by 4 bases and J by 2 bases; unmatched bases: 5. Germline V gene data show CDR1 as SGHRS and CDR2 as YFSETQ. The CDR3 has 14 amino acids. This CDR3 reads CASSRRQGNTEAFF. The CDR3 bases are TGCGCCAGCAGCCGCAGACAGGGAAACACTGAAGCTTTCTTT.

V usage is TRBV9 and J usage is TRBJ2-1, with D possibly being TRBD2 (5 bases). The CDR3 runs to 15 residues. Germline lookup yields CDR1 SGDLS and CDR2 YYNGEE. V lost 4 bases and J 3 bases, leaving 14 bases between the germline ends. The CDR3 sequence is CASSSMPGNYNEQFF. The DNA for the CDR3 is TGTGCCAGCAGCTCAATGCCGGGGAACTACAATGAGCAGTTCTTC.

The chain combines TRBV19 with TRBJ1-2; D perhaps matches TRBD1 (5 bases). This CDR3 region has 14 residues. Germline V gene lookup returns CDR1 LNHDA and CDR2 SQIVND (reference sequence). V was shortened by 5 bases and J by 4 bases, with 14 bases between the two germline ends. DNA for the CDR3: TGTGCCAGTAGTGCCCGGGACGCCCTCTATGGCTACACCTTC. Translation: CASSARDALYGYTF.

The CDR3 loop reads CASSDQGYRGYTF. The CDR3 coding sequence is TGTGCCAGCAGTGACCAGGGGTACCGCGGCTACACCTTC. The rearrangement uses TRBV6-4 and TRBJ1-2, with TRBD1 as a possible D gene (6 bases). The CDR3 is 13 amino acids. Germline CDR1 MRHNA, CDR2 SNTAGT. The germline V and J ends were trimmed by 2 bases and 8 bases, with 12 bases remaining between them.

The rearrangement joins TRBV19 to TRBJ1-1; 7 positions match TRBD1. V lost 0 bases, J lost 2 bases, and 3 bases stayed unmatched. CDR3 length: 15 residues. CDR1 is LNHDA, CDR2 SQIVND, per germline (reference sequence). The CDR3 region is CASSIEHRGNTEAFF. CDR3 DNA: TGTGCCAGTAGTATAGAACACAGGGGAAACACTGAAGCTTTCTTT.

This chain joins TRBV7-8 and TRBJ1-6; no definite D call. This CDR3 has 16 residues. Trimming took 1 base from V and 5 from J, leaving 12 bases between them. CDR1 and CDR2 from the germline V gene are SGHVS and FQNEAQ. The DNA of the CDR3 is TGTGCCAGCAGCTTAGGCGGAGGGCCAGATAATTCACCCCTCCACTTT. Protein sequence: CASSLGGGPDNSPLHF.

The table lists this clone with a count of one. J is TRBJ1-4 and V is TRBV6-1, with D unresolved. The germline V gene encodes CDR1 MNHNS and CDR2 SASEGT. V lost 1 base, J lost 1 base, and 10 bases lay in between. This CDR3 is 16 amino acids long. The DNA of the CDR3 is TGTGCCAGCAGTGAAGTGCTCGCCTTAACTAATGAAAAACTGTTTTTT. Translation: CASSEVLALTNEKLFF.

The CDR3 bases are TGTGCCAGCAGCTTAGAAAGGAACTATGGCTACACCTTC. As protein: CASSLERNYGYTF. This chain uses TRBV7-2 with TRBJ1-2; D gene unclear. V lost 1 base and J lost 2, with 5 bases in between. The CDR3 has 13 residues. Germline V CDR1 and CDR2: SGHTA, FQGNSA.

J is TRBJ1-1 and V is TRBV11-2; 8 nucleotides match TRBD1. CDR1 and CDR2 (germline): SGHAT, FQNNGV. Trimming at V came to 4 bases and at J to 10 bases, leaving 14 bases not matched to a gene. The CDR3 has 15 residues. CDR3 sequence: CASSSDRVGYTAAFF. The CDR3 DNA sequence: TGTGCCAGCAGCTCGGACAGGGTTGGATATACCGCAGCTTTCTTT.

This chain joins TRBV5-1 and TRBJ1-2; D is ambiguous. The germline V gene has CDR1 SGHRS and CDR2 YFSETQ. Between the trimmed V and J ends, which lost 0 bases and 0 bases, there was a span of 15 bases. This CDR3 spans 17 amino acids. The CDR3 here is CASSLAEGSLANYGYTF. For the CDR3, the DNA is TGCGCCAGCAGCTTGGCGGAGGGTTCGTTAGCTAACTATGGCTACACCTTC.

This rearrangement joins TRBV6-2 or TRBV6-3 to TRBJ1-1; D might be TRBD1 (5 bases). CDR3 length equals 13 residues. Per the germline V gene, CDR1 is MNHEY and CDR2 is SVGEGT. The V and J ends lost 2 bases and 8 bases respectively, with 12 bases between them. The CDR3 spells CASSYTRGGEAFF. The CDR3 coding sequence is TGTGCCAGCAGTTACACCCGGGGCGGGGAAGCTTTCTTT.

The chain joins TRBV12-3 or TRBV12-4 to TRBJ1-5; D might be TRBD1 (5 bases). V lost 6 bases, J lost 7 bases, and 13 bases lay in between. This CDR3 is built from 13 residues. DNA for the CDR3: TGTGCCAGCAGCCTCAGGGAGAAGCAGCCCCAGCATTTT. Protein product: CASSLREKQPQHF.

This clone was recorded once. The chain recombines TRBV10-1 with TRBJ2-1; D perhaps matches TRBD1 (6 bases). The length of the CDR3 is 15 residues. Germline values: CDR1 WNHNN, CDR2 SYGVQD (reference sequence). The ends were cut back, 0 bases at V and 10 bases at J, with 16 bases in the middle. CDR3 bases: TGCGCCAGCAGTGAGTCGCACACACAGGGTTGGGAGCAGTTCTTC. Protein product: CASSESHTQGWEQFF.

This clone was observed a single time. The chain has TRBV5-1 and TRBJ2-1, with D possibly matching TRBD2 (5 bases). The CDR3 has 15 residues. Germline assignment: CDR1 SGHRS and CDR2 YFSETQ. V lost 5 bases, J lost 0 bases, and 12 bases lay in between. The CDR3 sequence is CASRNLADSYNEQFF. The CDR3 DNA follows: TGCGCCAGCAGGAATCTAGCAGACTCCTACAATGAGCAGTTCTTC.

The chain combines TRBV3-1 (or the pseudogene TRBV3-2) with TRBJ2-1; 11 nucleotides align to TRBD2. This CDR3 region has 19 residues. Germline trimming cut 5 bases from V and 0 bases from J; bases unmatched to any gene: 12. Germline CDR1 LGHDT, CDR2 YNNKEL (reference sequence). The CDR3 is CASSVRLAGLPGSYNEQFF. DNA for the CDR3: TGTGCCAGCAGCGTACGACTAGCGGGGCTCCCCGGCTCCTACAATGAGCAGTTCTTC.

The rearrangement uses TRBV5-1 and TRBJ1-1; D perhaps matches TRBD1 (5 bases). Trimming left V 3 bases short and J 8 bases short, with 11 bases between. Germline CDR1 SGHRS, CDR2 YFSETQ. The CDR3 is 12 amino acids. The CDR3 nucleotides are TGCGCCAGCAGCTCCGAGGGGCCCGAAGCTTTCTTT. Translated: CASSSEGPEAFF.

CDR3 in DNA: TGTGCCAGCAGCTTTTCCGGGGTTTCTTGGGATGAGCAGTTCTTC. As protein: CASSFSGVSWDEQFF. The V call is TRBV5-5, the J call TRBJ2-1; TRBD2 might be the D (5 bases). The CDR3 is 15 residues long. Germline assignment: CDR1 SGHKS and CDR2 YYEKEE (reference sequence). V lost 2 bases, J lost 8 bases, and 17 bases lay in between.

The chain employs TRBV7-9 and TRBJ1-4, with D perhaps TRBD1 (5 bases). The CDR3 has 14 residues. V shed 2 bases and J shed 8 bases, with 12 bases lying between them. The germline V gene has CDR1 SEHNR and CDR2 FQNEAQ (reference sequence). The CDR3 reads CASSLSRSGEKLFF. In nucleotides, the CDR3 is TGTGCCAGCAGCTTATCCAGGTCAGGGGAAAAACTGTTTTTT.

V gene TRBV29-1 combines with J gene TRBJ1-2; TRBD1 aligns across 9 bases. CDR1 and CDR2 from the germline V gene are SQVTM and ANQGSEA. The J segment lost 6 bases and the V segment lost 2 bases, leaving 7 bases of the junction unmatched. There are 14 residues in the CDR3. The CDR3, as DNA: TGCAGCGTTGAAACAGGGGGCGGAATAAATGGCTACACCTTC. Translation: CSVETGGGINGYTF. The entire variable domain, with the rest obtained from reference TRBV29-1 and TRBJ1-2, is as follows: SAVISQKPSRDICQRGTSLTIQCQVDSQVTMMFWYRQQPGQSLTLIATANQGSEATYESGFVIDKFPISRPNLTFSTLTVSNMSPEDSSIYLCSVETGGGINGYTFGSGTRLTVV.

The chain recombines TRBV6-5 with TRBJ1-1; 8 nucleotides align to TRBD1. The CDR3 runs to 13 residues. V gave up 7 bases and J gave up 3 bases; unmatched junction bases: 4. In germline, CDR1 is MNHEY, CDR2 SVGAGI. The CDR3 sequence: CASKTGEDTEAFF. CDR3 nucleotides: TGTGCCAGCAAGACAGGGGAGGACACTGAAGCTTTCTTT.